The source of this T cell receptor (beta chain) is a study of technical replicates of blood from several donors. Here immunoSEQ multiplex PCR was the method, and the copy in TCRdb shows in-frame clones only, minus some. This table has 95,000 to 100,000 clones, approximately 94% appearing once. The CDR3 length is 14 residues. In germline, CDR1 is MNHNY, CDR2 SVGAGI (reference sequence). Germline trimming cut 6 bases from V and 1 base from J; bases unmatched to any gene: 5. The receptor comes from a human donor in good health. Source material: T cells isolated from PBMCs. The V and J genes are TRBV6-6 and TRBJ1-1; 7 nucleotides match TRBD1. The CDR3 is CASSRTGGNTEAFF. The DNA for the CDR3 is TGTGCCAGCAGCCGGACAGGAGGGAACACTGAAGCTTTCTTT.